These 20 T cell receptor beta chains came from one sample sequenced in a study of T cell changes during pregnancy in multiple sclerosis (dated by TCRdb to the late 2010s). The library was built by means of the immunoSEQ multiplex PCR assay. TCRdb's version of the immuneACCESS table is confined to in-frame rearrangements and falls short of the full clone set. An unresolved V gene accounts for under half of the shortfall where checked; the remainder is of unknown origin. This sample lists some 40,000 clones; roughly nine tenths were detected once. The top ten constitute approximately 0.5% of the sample. Sequencing was performed on CD4+ T cells from peripheral blood mononuclear cells, taken in the first trimester of pregnancy. The receptors derive from a female donor with multiple sclerosis, enrolled in a pregnancy study.

The rearrangement links TRBV9 to TRBJ2-7, with TRBD2 matching 12 bases. Germline V lookup: CDR1 SGDLS, CDR2 YYNGEE. The CDR3 loop spans 14 amino acids. The V gene end was trimmed by 3 bases and the J gene end by 4 bases; junction bases not matched to a gene: 2. CDR3 protein: CASSETSGSYEQYF. CDR3 in DNA: TGTGCCAGCAGCGAGACTAGCGGGAGTTACGAGCAGTACTTC.

V usage is TRBV7-2 and J usage is TRBJ2-5; TRBD2 aligns across 11 bases. CDR1 SGHTA and CDR2 FQGNSA come from the germline V gene. J was trimmed by 1 base and V by 0 bases; bases with no gene match: 1. There are 16 residues in the CDR3. In DNA, the CDR3 is TGTGCCAGCAGCTTAGCCCTAGCGGGAGGCCAAGAGACCCAGTACTTC. This gives the protein CASSLALAGGQETQYF.

The chain is built from TRBV19 and TRBJ1-2; D gene uncertain. The germline V gene encodes CDR1 LNHDA and CDR2 SQIVND (reference sequence). The CDR3 runs to 13 residues. The V and J ends lost 8 bases and 4 bases respectively, with 14 bases between them. DNA for the CDR3: TGTGCCAGTTCCCCGACAAAAAGCTATGGCTACACCTTC. It translates to CASSPTKSYGYTF.

This clone was seen once. This chain links TRBV6-4 with TRBJ2-7; D might be TRBD1 (6 bases). The CDR3 is 16 amino acids. CDR1 MRHNA and CDR2 SNTAGT come from the germline V gene. V lost 2 bases and J lost 3, with 17 bases in between. The CDR3 protein is CASSDASRDKNYEQYF. CDR3 nucleotides: TGTGCCAGCAGTGACGCTTCCCGGGACAAGAACTACGAGCAGTACTTC.

The chain combines TRBV7-3 with TRBJ1-1; 10 bases line up with TRBD1. Unmatched junction bases numbered 11, after V lost 5 bases and J lost 8 bases. The germline V gene has CDR1 SGHTA and CDR2 FQGTGA. This CDR3 is built from 15 residues. The CDR3 bases are TGTGCCAGCAGCCCCCGGGACAGGGGCCCCGGGGAAGCTTTCTTT. Translated, it gives CASSPRDRGPGEAFF. Full variable domain (rest looked up from reference TRBV7-3 and TRBJ1-1): GAGVSQTPSNKVTEKGKYVELRCDPISGHTALYWYRQSLGQGPEFLIYFQGTGAADDSGLPNDRFFAVRPEGSVSTLKIQRTERGDSAVYLCASSPRDRGPGEAFFGQGTRLTVV.

The chain uses TRBV18 and TRBJ2-1; possible D gene TRBD2, 7 bases. Trimming took 3 bases from V and 5 from J, leaving 20 bases between them. The CDR3 covers 17 residues. Germline-derived CDR1 and CDR2 are KGHSH and LQKENI. In DNA, the CDR3 is TGTGCCAGCTCACCGGTGATCGGGGGGCACGAGAACAATGAGCAGTTCTTC. Its translation is CASSPVIGGHENNEQFF.

The rearrangement links TRBV6-1 to TRBJ1-3; the match to TRBD1 covers 7 bases. Unmatched junction bases numbered 6, after V lost 6 bases and J lost 4 bases. The CDR3 runs 14 residues. CDR1 and CDR2 from the germline V gene are MNHNS and SASEGT. The CDR3, as DNA: TGTGCCAGCAGCAACAGGGGATCCGGAAACACCATATATTTT. Protein sequence: CASSNRGSGNTIYF.

The chain recombines TRBV7-3 with TRBJ2-3, with TRBD2 matching over 10 bases. CDR3 length: 13 residues. CDR1 is SGHTA and CDR2 is FQGTGA in the germline V gene. Losses at the gene ends were 4 bases for V and 8 bases for J; bases not matched to a gene: 3. DNA of the CDR3: TGTGCCAGCAGCTCCCGGACTAGCGGTACGCAGTATTTT. Its protein is CASSSRTSGTQYF.

The V gene is TRBV19, the J gene TRBJ1-2; D is unresolved. This CDR3 spans 12 amino acids. Germline V gene data show CDR1 as LNHDA and CDR2 as SQIVND (reference sequence). V was trimmed by 7 bases and J by 8 bases, leaving 14 bases between them. The CDR3 bases are TGTGCCAGTACCAACACCGAGAGGGGCTACACCTTC. Its protein product is CASTNTERGYTF. Full variable domain (missing parts from reference TRBV19 and TRBJ1-2): DGGITQSPKYLFRKEGQNVTLSCEQNLNHDAMYWYRQDPGQGLRLIYYSQIVNDFQKGDIAEGYSVSREKKESFPLTVTSAQKNPTAFYLCASTNTERGYTFGSGTRLTVV.

V and J are TRBV19 and TRBJ1-1, with D possibly matching TRBD1 (5 bases). Germline V gives CDR1 LNHDA, CDR2 SQIVND (reference sequence). The CDR3 totals 13 residues. Between the trimmed V and J ends, which lost 1 base and 5 bases, there was a span of 8 bases. The CDR3 DNA reads as TGTGCCAGTAGTATAGGGAAGGGGACTGAAGCTTTCTTT. Its protein product is CASSIGKGTEAFF.

The chain employs TRBV5-4 and TRBJ2-7, with D maybe TRBD1 (5 bases). This CDR3 spans 13 amino acids. Germline V gives CDR1 SGHNT, CDR2 YYREEE (reference sequence). Trimming pared 5 bases from V and 0 bases from J, leaving 9 bases between. CDR3 sequence (DNA): TGTGCCAGCAGTTTGCAGGGCTCCTACGAGCAGTACTTC. It specifies CASSLQGSYEQYF. Full variable domain (missing parts from reference TRBV5-4 and TRBJ2-7): ETGVTQSPTHLIKTRGQQVTLRCSSQSGHNTVSWYQQALGQGPQFIFQYYREEENGRGNFPPRFSGLQFPNYSSELNVNALELDDSALYLCASSLQGSYEQYFGPGTRLTVT.

The CDR3 nucleotides read TGTGCCAGCAGATATGACAGGGGGCACGAGCAGTACTTC. This translates into CASRYDRGHEQYF. This chain uses TRBV27 with TRBJ2-7; 10 bases are shared with TRBD1. From germline, CDR1 is MNHEY and CDR2 SMNVEV (reference sequence). The CDR3 contains 13 residues. Germline trimming cut 6 bases from V and 5 bases from J; bases unmatched to any gene: 4.

The CDR3, as DNA: TGTGCCAGCTCGCGTAACAGGGATGGCGAGCAGTACTTC. It codes for CASSRNRDGEQYF. V and J are TRBV18 and TRBJ2-7, with a tentative D call TRBD1 (6 bases). The CDR3 has 13 amino acids. Germline CDR1 reads KGHSH; CDR2 reads LQKENI. Trimming pared 6 bases from V and 6 bases from J, leaving 15 bases between.

The CDR3 DNA sequence: TGTGCCAGACAGGGGGACGGGTATGCTAACTATGGCTACACCTTC. Translation: CARQGDGYANYGYTF. This chain links TRBV6-5 with TRBJ1-2; 8 positions agree with TRBD1. Trimming cost V 9 bases and J 0 bases; bases outside gene matches: 9. Germline V gives CDR1 MNHEY, CDR2 SVGAGI. The CDR3 runs 15 residues.

Here the CDR3 reads CATSRDGGGDYGYTF. The CDR3, as DNA: TGTGCCACCAGCAGAGATGGAGGGGGCGACTATGGCTACACCTTC. The rearrangement joins TRBV15 to TRBJ1-2; 7 nucleotides align to TRBD1. The germline V gene has CDR1 LNHNV and CDR2 YYDKDF (reference sequence). V gave up 0 bases and J gave up 3 bases; unmatched junction bases: 4. The CDR3 runs 15 residues.

The rearrangement uses TRBV5-1 and TRBJ1-6; D uncertain. This CDR3 comprises 14 residues. The V gene's germline CDR1 is SGHRS and CDR2 YFSETQ. Trimming stripped 4 bases from V and 8 bases from J, with 13 bases between. The CDR3 protein is CASSNSGFDSPLHF. CDR3 in DNA: TGCGCCAGCAGCAATTCGGGTTTTGATTCACCCCTCCACTTT.

This clone was counted only a few times. The chain has TRBV14 and TRBJ1-1; D uncertain. Per the germline V gene, CDR1 is SGHDN and CDR2 is FVKESK. Trimming pared 4 bases from V and 0 bases from J, leaving 9 bases between. The CDR3 has 14 residues. CDR3 loop: CASSRAGMNTEAFF. The CDR3, as DNA: TGTGCCAGCAGCCGGGCGGGGATGAACACTGAAGCTTTCTTT. The full variable domain, rest sourced from reference TRBV14 and TRBJ1-1, is EAGVTQFPSHSVIEKGQTVTLRCDPISGHDNLYWYRRVMGKEIKFLLHFVKESKQDESGMPNNRFLAERTGGTYSTLKVQPAELEDSGVYFCASSRAGMNTEAFFGQGTRLTVV.

This clone was observed a few times. The V and J genes are TRBV2 and TRBJ1-2; D unclear. Trimming removed 2 bases from V and 4 bases from J, with 8 bases in between. This CDR3 is 13 amino acids long. Germline V gene sequence: CDR1 SNHLY, CDR2 FYNNEI. The DNA for the CDR3 is TGTGCCAGCAGTGAAACGGGGATCTATGGCTACACCTTC. It yields the protein CASSETGIYGYTF.

This CDR3 is CASSFRGGGSDTIYF. Here the CDR3 DNA reads TGTGCCAGCAGCTTCCGGGGAGGTGGATCTGACACCATATATTTT. This chain connects TRBV7-2 to TRBJ1-3, with no clear D. The germline V and J ends were trimmed by 3 bases and 8 bases, with 17 bases remaining between them. The CDR3 loop spans 15 amino acids. Germline-derived CDR1 and CDR2 are SGHTA and FQGNSA.

J is TRBJ1-1 and V is TRBV21-1; the tabulated D call, TRBD1, remains unverified against the DNA. TRBV21-1 is designated a pseudogene. The CDR3 is made up of 13 amino acids. In nucleotides, the CDR3 is TGTGCCAGCAGAACAGGGTTGGGGACTGAAGCTTTCTTT. Its protein product is CASRTGLGTEAFF.